One T cell receptor beta chain is described in this entry. Authors' data handling: Quantification of nucleated cells was approximated via reference gene primer amplification. Here immunoSEQ multiplex PCR was the method, and the copy in TCRdb shows in-frame clones only, minus some. V and J calls and clone size come straight from that table; D and trimming were deduced from the DNA. The sample records about 160,000 clones, 60% to 85% being singletons. The data were taken from a study of blood T cell repertoires in COVID-19. On the study more broadly: The United States, Italy and Spain were the sources of the acute and convalescent COVID-19 samples.

The CDR3 contains 14 residues. The germline V and J ends were trimmed by 3 bases and 3 bases, with 12 bases remaining between them. CDR1 is LNHDA, CDR2 SQIVND, per germline (reference sequence). Material for sequencing was peripheral blood. The chain recombines TRBV19 with TRBJ2-7; D is perhaps TRBD2 (5 bases). The TCR sequence derives from an older man with acute or convalescent COVID-19. The CDR3 DNA follows: TGTGCCAGTAGTATCGGGGTAGCAGGCTACGAGCAGTACTTC. The encoded protein is CASSIGVAGYEQYF.